Listed here are 11 T cell receptor beta chains from one sample, sequenced in a study of cytomegalovirus exposure and HLA in healthy donors. The study ran its PCR with 60 Vbeta and 13 Jbeta primers. The table came from immunoSEQ multiplex PCR; TCRdb's copy has only in-frame clones and leaves some out. The sample lists tens of thousands of clones; about 88% were seen once. Specimen: PBMCs. Receptors were obtained from a man between 18 and 35 years old in good health and CMV-seronegative.

This chain uses TRBV6-5 with TRBJ2-7, with D possibly TRBD1 on 6 matching bases. Looked up from germline, CDR1 is MNHEY and CDR2 is SVGAGI. The length of the CDR3 is 14 residues. Between the trimmed V and J ends, which lost 5 bases and 2 bases, there was a span of 13 bases. CDR3 nucleotide sequence: TGTGCCAGCAGTAGGGACAACGTAGCCTACGAGCAGTACTTC. Translation: CASSRDNVAYEQYF.

The chain has TRBV7-6 and TRBJ2-7; D is perhaps TRBD1 (6 bases). Germline CDR1 SGHVS, CDR2 FNYEAQ. CDR3 length equals 14 residues. The V end was cut by 3 bases, the J end by 3 bases, with 12 bases between. CDR3 coding DNA: TGTGCCAGCAGCTTGGCAGGGGAAAACTACGAGCAGTACTTC. Amino acids: CASSLAGENYEQYF.

The chain uses TRBV9 and TRBJ2-1; the match to TRBD2 covers 9 bases. The ends lost 0 bases at V and 3 bases at J; junction bases unmatched: 4. The CDR3 runs to 16 residues. The germline CDR1 and CDR2 sequences are SGDLS and YYNGEE. The DNA of the CDR3 is TGTGCCAGCAGCGTAGATACTAGCGGGTACTACAATGAGCAGTTCTTC. Translated, it gives CASSVDTSGYYNEQFF.

The chain carries TRBV5-1 and TRBJ2-6, with 11 nucleotides matching TRBD1. There are 19 residues in the CDR3. The germline V gene encodes CDR1 SGHRS and CDR2 YFSETQ. After removal of 4 bases from V and 2 bases from J, the junction contained 11 bases not matched to a gene. The CDR3 spells CASSQSGTGGLAGANVLTF. Here the CDR3 DNA reads TGCGCCAGCAGCCAATCCGGGACAGGGGGTCTTGCTGGGGCCAACGTCCTGACTTTC.

The chain combines TRBV28 with TRBJ1-1; 12 positions match TRBD1. V gave up 7 bases and J gave up 3 bases; unmatched junction bases: 6. The length of the CDR3 is 15 residues. Germline CDR1 and CDR2: MDHEN and SYDVKM. The CDR3 is CASTPWDRGHTEAFF. CDR3 DNA sequence: TGTGCCAGCACCCCCTGGGACAGGGGGCACACTGAAGCTTTCTTT.

The CDR3 DNA is TGTGCCAGCAGCCGGACTAGCGGGAGAGTGAGTGAGCAGTTCTTC. Translated, it gives CASSRTSGRVSEQFF. The V and J genes are TRBV7-3 and TRBJ2-1, with 13 bases matching TRBD2. With 5 bases clipped from V and 9 bases from J, the junction kept 7 bases outside the gene matches. The CDR3 length is 15 residues. Germline V gives CDR1 SGHTA, CDR2 FQGTGA.

About this clone: The same CDR3 is also encoded by other DNA sequences in this sample. The chain uses TRBV28 and TRBJ1-1; 7 bases align to TRBD1. The V gene end was trimmed by 4 bases and the J gene end by 5 bases; junction bases not matched to a gene: 1. The CDR3 length is 12 residues. Germline V gene lookup returns CDR1 MDHEN and CDR2 SYDVKM. As DNA, the CDR3 is TGTGCCAGCAGTTCACAGGGGACTGAAGCTTTCTTT. Translation: CASSSQGTEAFF.

V and J are TRBV7-9 and TRBJ2-1; the match to TRBD2 covers 8 bases. The CDR3 extends over 13 amino acids. CDR1 is SEHNR and CDR2 is FQNEAQ in the germline V gene (reference sequence). The V segment lost 5 bases and the J segment 12 bases; nucleotides outside the gene matches: 9. Written as DNA, the CDR3 is TGTGCCAGCAGCACGGAAACTAGCGGAGGGCAGTTCTTC. Translated, it gives CASSTETSGGQFF.

J is TRBJ1-1 and V is TRBV6-1, with 7 nucleotides matching TRBD1. Germline loops: CDR1 MNHNS, CDR2 SASEGT. V shed 6 bases and J 1 base; nucleotides not matched to a gene: 5. This CDR3 contains 14 residues. Here the CDR3 reads CASRTDRRNTEAFF. The DNA of the CDR3 is TGTGCCAGCAGAACGGACAGGCGGAACACTGAAGCTTTCTTT.

The rearrangement joins TRBV7-3 to TRBJ2-2, with D perhaps matching TRBD2 (6 bases). This CDR3 comprises 16 residues. CDR1 and CDR2 from the germline V gene are SGHTA and FQGTGA. The V end was cut by 7 bases, the J end by 1 base, with 16 bases between. CDR3 sequence reads: CASTKGGPMNTGELFF. CDR3 nucleotides: TGTGCCAGCACCAAGGGAGGACCCATGAACACCGGGGAGCTGTTTTTT.

The chain joins TRBV9 to TRBJ2-2; 10 bases are shared with TRBD1. CDR1 SGDLS and CDR2 YYNGEE come from the germline V gene. The CDR3 totals 15 residues. The V and J ends lost 2 bases and 7 bases, in that order; junction bases with no gene match: 5. The CDR3 bases are TGTGCCAGCAGCGTGAGACAGGGGGCCGGCGGGGAGCTGTTTTTT. Translation gives CASSVRQGAGGELFF.